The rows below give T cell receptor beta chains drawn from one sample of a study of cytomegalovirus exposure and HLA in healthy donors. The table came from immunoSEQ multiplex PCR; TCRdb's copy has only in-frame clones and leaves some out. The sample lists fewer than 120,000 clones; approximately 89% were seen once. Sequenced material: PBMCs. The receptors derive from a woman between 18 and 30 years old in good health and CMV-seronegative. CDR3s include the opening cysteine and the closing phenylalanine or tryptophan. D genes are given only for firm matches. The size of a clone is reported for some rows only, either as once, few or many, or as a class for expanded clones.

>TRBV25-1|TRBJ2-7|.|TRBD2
TGTGCCAGCAGTGAATATCGAGCGGGGGGTTACGAGCAGTACTTC
CASSEYRAGGYEQYF
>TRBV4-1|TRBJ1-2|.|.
TGCGCCAGCAGCCAAGTCGGACATTATAACTATGGCTACACCTTC
CASSQVGHYNYGYTF
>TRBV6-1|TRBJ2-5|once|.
TGTGCCAGCAGTGAAGTCGCGGGGGCGCAAGAGACCCAGTACTTC
CASSEVAGAQETQYF
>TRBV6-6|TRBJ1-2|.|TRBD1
TGTGCCAGCAGGGATGCAGGGGGAGGTGGCTACACCTTC
CASRDAGGGGYTF
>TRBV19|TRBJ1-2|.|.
TGTGCCAGTAGTCCCCCGGGGGAGGACTATGGCTACACCTTC
CASSPPGEDYGYTF
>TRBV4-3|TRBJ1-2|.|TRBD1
TGCGCCAGCAGCCCCGGTGGGACAGGACTCTATGGCTACACCTTC
CASSPGGTGLYGYTF
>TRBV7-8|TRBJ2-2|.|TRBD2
TGTGCCAGCAGCGCCTCGGGGGGACCCGGGGAGCTGTTTTTT
CASSASGGPGELFF
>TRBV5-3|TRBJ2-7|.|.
TGTGCCAGAAGCTTGGATCGACAGGTCCCTGTCGGATACGAGCAGTACTTC
CARSLDRQVPVGYEQYF
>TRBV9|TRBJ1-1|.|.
TGTGCCAGCAGCGCCTACCGGGGTACTGAAGCTTTCTTT
CASSAYRGTEAFF
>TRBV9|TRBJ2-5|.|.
TGTGCCAGCAGCGTAGACGGGCAGGAGGCGACAGGGACCCAGTACTTC
CASSVDGQEATGTQYF
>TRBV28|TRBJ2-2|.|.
TGTGCCAGCAGTTTCTTGTCGGGGGACAGAGACACCGGGGAGCTGTTTTTT
CASSFLSGDRDTGELFF
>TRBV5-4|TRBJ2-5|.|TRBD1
TGTGCCAGCACAGGTGACAGGGCGATCCAAGAGACCCAGTACTTC
CASTGDRAIQETQYF
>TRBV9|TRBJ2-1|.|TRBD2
TGTGCCAGCAGCGTAGGGGATATACAGGGTAAGACTAGCGGGAGGAATGAGCAGTTCTTC
CASSVGDIQGKTSGRNEQFF
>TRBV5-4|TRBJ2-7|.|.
TGTGCCAGCAGCTTGGTAACGGTGAACGAGCAGTACTTC
CASSLVTVNEQYF
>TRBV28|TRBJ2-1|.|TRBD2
TGTGCCAGCAGTCCCTATCCCAGCGGGGGGAACAATGAGCAGTTCTTC
CASSPYPSGGNNEQFF
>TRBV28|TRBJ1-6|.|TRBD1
TGTGCCAGCAGTCCGCCCGACAGGGGCACTTCACCCCTCCACTTT
CASSPPDRGTSPLHF
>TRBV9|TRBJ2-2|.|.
TGTGCCAGCAGCGTATATCCTAGCCCCGACACCGGGGAGCTGTTTTTT
CASSVYPSPDTGELFF
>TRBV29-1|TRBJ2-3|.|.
TGCAGCGCTAAACCTATCGGTCCAGATACGCAGTATTTT
CSAKPIGPDTQYF
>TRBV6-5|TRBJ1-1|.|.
TGTGCCAGCGGTGAGAGAATGAACACTGAAGCTTTCTTT
CASGERMNTEAFF
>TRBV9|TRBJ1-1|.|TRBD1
TGTGCCAGCAGCGGTGGGACAGCCTGGGCTGAAGCTTTCTTT
CASSGGTAWAEAFF
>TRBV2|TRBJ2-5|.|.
TGTGCCAGCAGTGATCAGGTTGTACAAGAGACCCAGTACTTC
CASSDQVVQETQYF
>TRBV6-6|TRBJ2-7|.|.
TGTGCCAGCAGTTACGGAGGGACAGACTACGAGCAGTACTTC
CASSYGGTDYEQYF
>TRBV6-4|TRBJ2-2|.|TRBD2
TGTGCCAGCAGTGACTCAGCGGGGGTACAAACCGGGGAGCTGTTTTTT
CASSDSAGVQTGELFF
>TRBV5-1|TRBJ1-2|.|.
TGCGCCAGCAGCTTGGCCCAGGGTCGGACGTTCGCCTTC
CASSLAQGRTFAF
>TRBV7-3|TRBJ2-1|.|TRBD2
TGTGCCAGCAGCTTAACATCTAGGGCTAGCGGGGGCAACAATGAGCAGTTCTTC
CASSLTSRASGGNNEQFF
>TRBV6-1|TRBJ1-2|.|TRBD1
TGTGCCAGCAGCTACCGGACAGGGGGGGGCTATGGCTACACCTTC
CASSYRTGGGYGYTF
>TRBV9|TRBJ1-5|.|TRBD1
TGTGCCAGCAGCGTAACAGGGGATCAGCCCCAGCATTTT
CASSVTGDQPQHF
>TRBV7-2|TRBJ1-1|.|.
TGTGCCAGCAGCTCTTGGACAAAGGCTTTCTTT
CASSSWTKAFF
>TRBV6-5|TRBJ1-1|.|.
TGTGCCAGCAGTTACGGGGGCCCTTATAAACGTGAAGCTTTCTTT
CASSYGGPYKREAFF
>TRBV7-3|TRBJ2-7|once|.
TGTGCCAGCAGCCCCCCAGGGGCCTACGAGCAGTACTTC
CASSPPGAYEQYF
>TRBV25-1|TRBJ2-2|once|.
TGTGCCAGCAGTGACCCCGGGGGGCCCAGAACCGGGGAGCTGTTTTTT
CASSDPGGPRTGELFF